The rows below give T cell receptor beta chains drawn from one sample of a study of control samples from healthy donors and cancer patients. TCRdb's copy holds only in-frame clones and misses some; the assay was immunoSEQ multiplex PCR. This table holds about 130,000 clones, around 94% found once. The sample taken for sequencing was PBMCs. The receptors originated from a man between 60 and 75 years old with colorectal cancer. Each CDR3 is given with its conserved first and last residue. Each record gives: V gene, D gene, clone size, J gene, CDR3 DNA, CDR3 protein. A D gene is named only where the DNA matches it firmly. Not all rows give a size; the values are once, few, many and, for expanded clones, a class.

v_call: TRBV6-5; d_call: TRBD1; clone_size: NA; j_call: TRBJ1-1; cdr3_nt: TGTGCCAGCAGTTTAGGACAGGGGGACACTGAAGCTTTCTTT; cdr3_aa: CASSLGQGDTEAFF
v_call: TRBV10-3; d_call: TRBD2; clone_size: NA; j_call: TRBJ2-7; cdr3_nt: TGTGCCATCAGTGTGTTCCTGACTAGCAACGAGCAGTACTTC; cdr3_aa: CAISVFLTSNEQYF
v_call: TRBV7-2; d_call: NA; clone_size: NA; j_call: TRBJ2-2; cdr3_nt: TGTGCCAGCAGCTTACCCCCGAACACCGGGGAGCTGTTTTTT; cdr3_aa: CASSLPPNTGELFF
v_call: TRBV5-5; d_call: NA; clone_size: NA; j_call: TRBJ2-2; cdr3_nt: TGTGCCAGCAGCTCCGGACCGATCACCGGGGAGCTGTTTTTT; cdr3_aa: CASSSGPITGELFF
v_call: TRBV5-1; d_call: NA; clone_size: NA; j_call: TRBJ1-2; cdr3_nt: TGCGCCAGCAGCTCCGGGTATCCGGGTGGCTACACCTTC; cdr3_aa: CASSSGYPGGYTF
v_call: TRBV25-1; d_call: NA; clone_size: NA; j_call: TRBJ1-2; cdr3_nt: TGTGCCAGCAGTTTACAGGGAGATGGCTACACCTTC; cdr3_aa: CASSLQGDGYTF
v_call: TRBV3-1/TRBV3-2; d_call: TRBD2; clone_size: NA; j_call: TRBJ2-5; cdr3_nt: TGTGCCAGCAGCACCCGGGGGGGGCAAGAGACCCAGTACTTC; cdr3_aa: CASSTRGGQETQYF
v_call: TRBV5-1; d_call: NA; clone_size: NA; j_call: TRBJ2-3; cdr3_nt: TGCGCCAGCAGCTTGCGGGCGGGAGATACGCAGTATTTT; cdr3_aa: CASSLRAGDTQYF
v_call: TRBV5-5; d_call: TRBD1; clone_size: NA; j_call: TRBJ1-2; cdr3_nt: TGTGCCAGCAGCTTCAGGCAGGGGGGTGGCTACACCTTC; cdr3_aa: CASSFRQGGGYTF
v_call: TRBV3-1/TRBV3-2; d_call: NA; clone_size: once; j_call: TRBJ1-3; cdr3_nt: TGTGCCAGCAGCCAAGTGGGAAACACCATATATTTT; cdr3_aa: CASSQVGNTIYF
v_call: TRBV19; d_call: NA; clone_size: NA; j_call: TRBJ1-5; cdr3_nt: TGTGCCAGTAGGGAAACTATCACAGCAGATCAGCCCCAGCATTTT; cdr3_aa: CASRETITADQPQHF
v_call: TRBV25-1; d_call: NA; clone_size: NA; j_call: TRBJ2-7; cdr3_nt: TGTGCCAGCAGTGACCGGGGCCACGAGCAGTACTTC; cdr3_aa: CASSDRGHEQYF
v_call: TRBV6-5; d_call: NA; clone_size: NA; j_call: TRBJ2-7; cdr3_nt: TGTGCCAGCCATCCCCTTACAGGGTTCTCCTACGAGCAGTACTTC; cdr3_aa: CASHPLTGFSYEQYF
v_call: TRBV12-3/TRBV12-4; d_call: NA; clone_size: NA; j_call: TRBJ1-1; cdr3_nt: TGTGCCAGCAGTTACCCGTTAAGAGGAGCTTTCTTT; cdr3_aa: CASSYPLRGAFF
v_call: TRBV4-1; d_call: NA; clone_size: few; j_call: TRBJ1-2; cdr3_nt: TGCGCCAGCGGCGGCCCCAGGAAAGCTAACTATGGCTACACCTTC; cdr3_aa: CASGGPRKANYGYTF
v_call: TRBV30; d_call: NA; clone_size: NA; j_call: TRBJ1-4; cdr3_nt: TGTGCCTGGAGTGTTTCCAGGGTAAATGAAAAACTGTTTTTT; cdr3_aa: CAWSVSRVNEKLFF
v_call: TRBV5-6; d_call: NA; clone_size: NA; j_call: TRBJ1-1; cdr3_nt: TGTGCCAGCAGCACCGGGACAAAGAACACTGAAGCTTTCTTT; cdr3_aa: CASSTGTKNTEAFF
v_call: TRBV6-5; d_call: NA; clone_size: NA; j_call: TRBJ1-5; cdr3_nt: TGTGCCAGCAGACTGACAGGAGACCAGGGGCCCCAGCATTTT; cdr3_aa: CASRLTGDQGPQHF
v_call: TRBV5-1; d_call: NA; clone_size: NA; j_call: TRBJ1-5; cdr3_nt: TGCGCCAGCAGCTCGAGGGGGGGAGATCAGCCCCAGCATTTT; cdr3_aa: CASSSRGGDQPQHF
v_call: TRBV2; d_call: TRBD1; clone_size: NA; j_call: TRBJ2-3; cdr3_nt: TGTGCCAGCAGTGAAGCAATAGTCCCGGGACAGGGAAGGGATACGCAGTATTTT; cdr3_aa: CASSEAIVPGQGRDTQYF
v_call: TRBV4-1; d_call: NA; clone_size: NA; j_call: TRBJ2-5; cdr3_nt: TGCGCCAGCAGCCAAGGGGGGCAAGAGACCCAGTACTTC; cdr3_aa: CASSQGGQETQYF
v_call: TRBV5-1; d_call: NA; clone_size: once; j_call: TRBJ1-4; cdr3_nt: TGCGCCAGCAGCTTGGGGGGCGCGGGTGAAAAACTGTTTTTT; cdr3_aa: CASSLGGAGEKLFF
v_call: TRBV12-3/TRBV12-4; d_call: NA; clone_size: NA; j_call: TRBJ2-7; cdr3_nt: TGTGCCAGACCGTTCAGGAGTCGGGACTTC; cdr3_aa: CARPFRSRDF
v_call: TRBV6-5; d_call: NA; clone_size: once; j_call: TRBJ1-1; cdr3_nt: TGTGCCAGCAGTTACACAGCAAGGGCGATGAACACTGAAGCTTTCTTT; cdr3_aa: CASSYTARAMNTEAFF
v_call: TRBV19; d_call: NA; clone_size: NA; j_call: TRBJ2-3; cdr3_nt: TGTGCCAGTAGTTGGGGGGTCTCAGATACGCAGTATTTT; cdr3_aa: CASSWGVSDTQYF
v_call: TRBV10-3; d_call: NA; clone_size: NA; j_call: TRBJ2-2; cdr3_nt: TGTGCCATCACCGGAACCGGGGAGCTGTTTTTT; cdr3_aa: CAITGTGELFF
v_call: TRBV6-5; d_call: NA; clone_size: NA; j_call: TRBJ1-2; cdr3_nt: TGTGCCAGCCGCACAAACTATGGCTACACCTTC; cdr3_aa: CASRTNYGYTF
v_call: TRBV7-9; d_call: NA; clone_size: NA; j_call: TRBJ1-1; cdr3_nt: TGTGCCAGCAGCTTATCTAGCTGGACGGGGGCTGCTGAAGCTTTCTTT; cdr3_aa: CASSLSSWTGAAEAFF
v_call: TRBV6-1; d_call: NA; clone_size: NA; j_call: TRBJ1-4; cdr3_nt: TGTGCCAGCAGTGAAGCGGGGGAGGGGGTGAGGGGAAAACTGTTTTTT; cdr3_aa: CASSEAGEGVRGKLFF
v_call: TRBV27; d_call: TRBD1; clone_size: NA; j_call: TRBJ1-6; cdr3_nt: TGTGCCAGCAGGCCAGGGACAGAGAATAATTCACCCCTCCACTTT; cdr3_aa: CASRPGTENNSPLHF
v_call: TRBV5-1; d_call: NA; clone_size: NA; j_call: TRBJ2-1; cdr3_nt: TGCGCCAGCAGCTCATCTCGACAGCTCAATGAGCAGTTCTTC; cdr3_aa: CASSSSRQLNEQFF
v_call: TRBV18; d_call: TRBD2; clone_size: NA; j_call: TRBJ2-1; cdr3_nt: TGTGCCAGCTCATCGGTCCCAGGACTAGCGGGGGACCATGAGCAGTTCTTC; cdr3_aa: CASSSVPGLAGDHEQFF
v_call: TRBV6-2/TRBV6-3; d_call: NA; clone_size: NA; j_call: TRBJ1-2; cdr3_nt: TGTGCCAGCAGTTACTCGGTCAACTATGGCTACACCTTC; cdr3_aa: CASSYSVNYGYTF
v_call: TRBV10-3; d_call: NA; clone_size: NA; j_call: TRBJ1-3; cdr3_nt: TGTGCCACCCTCCCGACAGAAAGCTCTGGAAACACCATATATTTT; cdr3_aa: CATLPTESSGNTIYF
v_call: TRBV19; d_call: NA; clone_size: NA; j_call: TRBJ1-3; cdr3_nt: TGTGCCAGTAGTATAGGACAGCGGGGGATCTCCGACCGAAACACCATATATTTT; cdr3_aa: CASSIGQRGISDRNTIYF
v_call: TRBV27; d_call: NA; clone_size: NA; j_call: TRBJ1-6; cdr3_nt: TGTGCCAGCAGGGTCTCCTATAATTCACCCCTCCACTTT; cdr3_aa: CASRVSYNSPLHF
v_call: TRBV25-1; d_call: NA; clone_size: NA; j_call: TRBJ1-2; cdr3_nt: TGTGCCAGCAGTGAATCGCCCACAGTCTATGGCTACACCTTC; cdr3_aa: CASSESPTVYGYTF
v_call: TRBV19; d_call: NA; clone_size: NA; j_call: TRBJ1-2; cdr3_nt: TGTGCCAGTAGTATCGACAGGAACTATTTCTATAACTATGGCTACACCTTC; cdr3_aa: CASSIDRNYFYNYGYTF
v_call: TRBV24-1; d_call: TRBD2; clone_size: NA; j_call: TRBJ2-3; cdr3_nt: TGTGCCACCAGTGATTCGGGGACTAGTCGGCATACGCAGTATTTT; cdr3_aa: CATSDSGTSRHTQYF
v_call: TRBV19; d_call: NA; clone_size: NA; j_call: TRBJ2-5; cdr3_nt: TGTGCCAGTAGTATAGCGCCCGGGGAGACCCAGTACTTC; cdr3_aa: CASSIAPGETQYF
v_call: TRBV27; d_call: NA; clone_size: NA; j_call: TRBJ2-2; cdr3_nt: TGTGCCAGCAGTTTATTTCCCGGTCTCCTGTTTTTT; cdr3_aa: CASSLFPGLLFF
v_call: TRBV6-5; d_call: NA; clone_size: once; j_call: TRBJ1-1; cdr3_nt: TGTGCCAGCAGTTACTTTAGGAACACTGAAGCTTTCTTT; cdr3_aa: CASSYFRNTEAFF
v_call: TRBV9; d_call: NA; clone_size: once; j_call: TRBJ1-1; cdr3_nt: TGTGCCAGCTCTCAGTCTGGGGGGAGGGAAGCTTTCTTT; cdr3_aa: CASSQSGGREAFF
v_call: TRBV6-5; d_call: NA; clone_size: NA; j_call: TRBJ1-1; cdr3_nt: NA; cdr3_aa: CASSILDRAEAFF
v_call: TRBV5-1; d_call: TRBD2; clone_size: NA; j_call: TRBJ2-7; cdr3_nt: TGCGCCAGCAGCTTACTAGCGGGGGGGTACGAGCAGTACTTC; cdr3_aa: CASSLLAGGYEQYF
v_call: TRBV3-1/TRBV3-2; d_call: TRBD1; clone_size: NA; j_call: TRBJ2-7; cdr3_nt: TGTGCCAGCAGCCAACTACGGACAGGGGGCGGACCCTACGAGCAGTACTTC; cdr3_aa: CASSQLRTGGGPYEQYF
v_call: TRBV4-3; d_call: NA; clone_size: NA; j_call: TRBJ2-3; cdr3_nt: TGCGCCAGCAGCCAAGATACCCAGGGGTTGGGAGATACGCAGTATTTT; cdr3_aa: CASSQDTQGLGDTQYF
v_call: TRBV6-1; d_call: NA; clone_size: once; j_call: TRBJ1-4; cdr3_nt: TGTGCCAGCAGTGAATTAGGGGGGACCAATGAAAAACTGTTTTTT; cdr3_aa: CASSELGGTNEKLFF
v_call: TRBV6-2/TRBV6-3; d_call: NA; clone_size: NA; j_call: TRBJ1-1; cdr3_nt: TGTGCCAGCAGTTCCCAGACAGGATTGGGCACTGAAGCTTTCTTT; cdr3_aa: CASSSQTGLGTEAFF
v_call: TRBV4-1; d_call: TRBD2; clone_size: NA; j_call: TRBJ2-7; cdr3_nt: TGCGCCAGCAGCCAAGAAGGGGGAGCGGGGGTCTACGAGCAGTACTTC; cdr3_aa: CASSQEGGAGVYEQYF
v_call: TRBV5-6; d_call: NA; clone_size: NA; j_call: TRBJ2-7; cdr3_nt: TGTGCCAGCAGCTTGGTCCCGGGCAGCTCCTACGAGCAGTACTTC; cdr3_aa: CASSLVPGSSYEQYF
v_call: TRBV2; d_call: NA; clone_size: NA; j_call: TRBJ1-2; cdr3_nt: TGTGCCAGCAGTGAAGGGGGGGCTCGTTATGGCTACACCTTC; cdr3_aa: CASSEGGARYGYTF
v_call: TRBV29-1; d_call: NA; clone_size: NA; j_call: TRBJ1-2; cdr3_nt: TGCAGCGTTGAAGTGGGCCCGGGGAACTATGGCTACACCTTC; cdr3_aa: CSVEVGPGNYGYTF
v_call: TRBV7-2; d_call: NA; clone_size: NA; j_call: TRBJ2-3; cdr3_nt: TGTGCCAGCAGCTTAGCGCTAAAAGATACGCAGTATTTT; cdr3_aa: CASSLALKDTQYF
v_call: TRBV6-1; d_call: NA; clone_size: NA; j_call: TRBJ1-2; cdr3_nt: TGTGCCAGCAGTGATGGCGGGTACTATGGCTACACCTTC; cdr3_aa: CASSDGGYYGYTF
v_call: TRBV7-9; d_call: NA; clone_size: NA; j_call: TRBJ1-5; cdr3_nt: TGTGCCAGCAGCTTATTCGACGGTAGCAATCAGCCCCAGCATTTT; cdr3_aa: CASSLFDGSNQPQHF
v_call: TRBV27; d_call: TRBD1; clone_size: NA; j_call: TRBJ2-7; cdr3_nt: TGTGCCAGCAGACCGGCCGGGACAGGAGTTTACGAGCAGTACTTC; cdr3_aa: CASRPAGTGVYEQYF
v_call: TRBV19; d_call: NA; clone_size: NA; j_call: TRBJ1-1; cdr3_nt: TGTGCCAGTAGTATAGCATCGCGACAGGAGGCTTTCTTT; cdr3_aa: CASSIASRQEAFF
v_call: TRBV30; d_call: TRBD1; clone_size: NA; j_call: TRBJ2-7; cdr3_nt: TGTGCCTCTAACGGGGGACAGGCGGGCGAGCAGTACTTC; cdr3_aa: CASNGGQAGEQYF
v_call: TRBV30; d_call: NA; clone_size: NA; j_call: TRBJ2-3; cdr3_nt: TGTGCCTGGAGTGTTGGGGAATGGGGCACAGATACGCAGTATTTT; cdr3_aa: CAWSVGEWGTDTQYF